The present entry profiles one T cell receptor (beta chain) with its context. The sample comes from a study of technical replicates of blood from several donors. Generated by immunoSEQ multiplex PCR, the TCRdb table keeps only in-frame clones and is missing some. The sample yields tens of thousands of clones, 90% to 95% seen once. The sequence derives from a human donor in good health. Sequencing input: T cells isolated from PBMCs.

The DNA for the CDR3 is TGTGCCAGCAGCTTACTAGCGCGGGAGACCCAGTACTTC. Encoded protein: CASSLLARETQYF. V is TRBV7-9 and J is TRBJ2-5; TRBD2 might be the D (6 bases). The CDR3 extends over 13 amino acids. V lost 2 bases, J lost 5 bases, and 9 bases lay in between. Germline values: CDR1 SEHNR, CDR2 FQNEAQ (reference sequence). The whole variable domain, remainder taken from reference TRBV7-9 and TRBJ2-5, is DTGVSQNPRHKITKRGQNVTFRCDPISEHNRLYWYRQTLGQGPEFLTYFQNEAQLEKSRLLSDRFSAERPKGSFSTLEIQRTEQGDSAMYLCASSLLARETQYFGPGTRLLVL.